This TCR beta chain was recorded in a study of spatial heterogeneity in lung cancer (dated by TCRdb to between 2018 and 2021). Looking at the study overall: Beta-chain transcripts were consistently detected in greater numbers than alpha-chain transcripts, which likely reflected higher beta-chain transcript abundance. In the raw uncorrected reads, each unique combination of TCR and UMI appeared more than ten times on average. In non-small cell lung cancer, the study made a quantitative comparison of TCR alpha and beta repertoires among multiple tumor regions, matched nontumor lung and blood. The study linked features of the TCR repertoire to counts of nonsynonymous mutations, which were determined by whole-exome sequencing of tumor tissue. At surgery, 200 to 250 tumor regions, around 67 matched nontumor lung samples and more than 55 PBMC samples were TCR-sequenced for both alpha and beta chains.

Taken from the germline V gene, the CDR1 and CDR2 loops are SGHDT and YYEEEE. Including the terminal cysteine and phenylalanine, the CDR3 comprises 13 residues. CDR3 DNA only is kept here, 39 bases in frame from base 1. Deletion took 0 bases off V and 7 bases off J, with a span of 10 bases between the germline ends. The paper as a whole reports these results and caveats: Confirming at a functional level the hypothesis that regional TCRs recognize regional mutations was considered to require additional single-cell paired TCR alpha and beta sequencing.

The library was prepared using 5' RACE. TCRdb records NextSeq 500 as the sequencer. In the TCR library protocol, a unique molecular identifier was attached to each TCR cDNA molecule so that PCR and sequencing errors could be corrected. As for the original processing: TCR identification, UMI-based error correction and CDR3 extraction were all carried out with Decombinator tools. Expanded TCRs were defined as those above a frequency of 2 per 1,000, corresponding to the top 1% of the tumor frequency distribution. Renyi diversity was calculated using the R vegan package after each repertoire was subsampled 100 times to 5,000 TCRs. CDR3 similarity networks were built from amino acid triplet string-kernel similarity, with CDR3s being connected when pairwise similarity was above 0.82. TCRdb reanalyzed the raw reads on its own, using fastp at Q25 for trimming and MiXCR for clone calling, and kept in-frame beta chains. Every distinct CDR3 protein forms one entry, paired with its most common genes and DNA. The V and J calls shown here were made by TCRdb, not taken from the authors' results. The sample has over 2,000 distinct CDR3 sequences on record, around 14% of them singletons. The biggest ten clones account for about 20% of the sample.

The sample's time point, from its label and the paper: sample taken at primary tumor resection. The donors were about 71 patients from the lung TRACERx cohort who had early-stage, untreated non-small cell lung cancer. For TCR sequencing, whole RNA was extracted from tumor and nontumor lung tissue, or from cryopreserved PBMC samples, and no cell sorting was done. Only patients with enough RNA available from two or more tumor regions were chosen for TCR sequencing. A lung pathologist reviewed the tumor and adjacent nontumor lung specimens before the specimens were selected. Concerning this clonotype: This receptor's antigen is unknown. No base quality values were provided; no much bigger clone lies one nucleotide off.

The material was normal lung tissue next to the tumor, obtained at surgery. This chain is built from TRBV5-6 and TRBJ1-1; no D gene call is confident. This sequence was found in a female donor with early-stage non-small cell lung cancer. In nucleotides, the sequence is TGTGCCAGCAGCTTGGTCCCAAGTAATGAAGCTTTCTTT. Translated, it gives CASSLVPSNEAFF.